The 11 T cell receptor beta chains in this list originate from one sample, sequenced in a study of identical twins. TCRdb re-called the 5' RACE reads with MiXCR, one entry per CDR3 protein. The table records about 390,000 distinct CDR3 sequences, approximately 9.1% of them present only once. The sequenced sample consisted of naive T cells sorted from blood. The receptors were gathered from a woman between 50 and 59 years old in good health.

The chain recombines TRBV5-1 with TRBJ1-2; D call uncertain. The germline V and J ends were trimmed by 0 bases and 4 bases, with 10 bases remaining between them. Germline assignment: CDR1 SGHRS and CDR2 YFSETQ. The CDR3 spans 14 residues. This CDR3 reads CASSLGTPVYGYTF. The CDR3 DNA is TGCGCCAGCAGCTTGGGGACGCCGGTCTATGGCTACACCTTC. The full variable domain, rest sourced from reference TRBV5-1 and TRBJ1-2, is KAGVTQTPRYLIKTRGQQVTLSCSPISGHRSVSWYQQTPGQGLQFLFEYFSETQRNKGNFPGRFSGRQFSNSRSEMNVSTLELGDSALYLCASSLGTPVYGYTFGSGTRLTVV.

This clonotype was seen only a few times. This CDR3 is CATSAPLGLAGAGSYNEQFF. In DNA, the CDR3 is TGTGCCACCAGTGCCCCACTGGGACTAGCGGGAGCAGGGTCCTACAATGAGCAGTTCTTC. The rearrangement links TRBV24-1 to TRBJ2-1, with 14 positions matching TRBD2. Germline V gene sequence: CDR1 KGHDR, CDR2 SFDVKD. V was pared by 5 bases and J by 1 base, with 12 bases of the junction left unmatched. The CDR3 contains 20 residues.

The chain has TRBV15 and TRBJ2-3; TRBD2 might be the D (6 bases). Germline values: CDR1 LNHNV, CDR2 YYDKDF (reference sequence). The CDR3 spans 21 residues. The V gene lost 5 bases and the J gene lost 0 bases, with 30 bases spanning the gap. The CDR3 sequence is CATSGQGALTGGSGSTDTQYF. The CDR3, as DNA: TGTGCCACCAGCGGCCAAGGGGCTTTAACAGGAGGGTCCGGGAGCACAGATACGCAGTATTTT. Looking up the rest from reference TRBV15 and TRBJ2-3 gives the full variable domain: DAMVIQNPRYQVTQFGKPVTLSCSQTLNHNVMYWYQQKSSQAPKLLFHYYDKDFNNEADTPDNFQSRRPNTSFCFLDIRSPGLGDTAMYLCATSGQGALTGGSGSTDTQYFGPGTRLTVL.

The rearrangement links TRBV7-9 to TRBJ2-2, with D perhaps TRBD2 (5 bases). CDR3 length: 11 residues. The germline CDR1 and CDR2 sequences are SEHNR and FQNEAQ (reference sequence). V lost 5 bases, J lost 8 bases, and 6 bases lay in between. Here the CDR3 reads CASSRRGELFF. The CDR3, as DNA: TGTGCCAGCAGCAGGAGGGGGGAGCTGTTTTTT.

This clonotype was detected ten times or more. The chain uses TRBV29-1 and TRBJ1-2; D possibly corresponds to TRBD1 (5 bases). Germline CDR1 reads SQVTM; CDR2 reads ANQGSEA. V lost 5 bases and J 4 bases, leaving 14 bases between the germline ends. The CDR3 extends over 13 amino acids. This chain's CDR3 is CSVIDRGSYGYTF. The DNA of the CDR3 is TGCAGCGTTATAGACAGAGGTTCCTATGGCTACACCTTC.

This clonotype was detected a few times. The chain couples TRBV5-1 to TRBJ2-3, with a tentative D call TRBD1 (5 bases). Germline V gives CDR1 SGHRS, CDR2 YFSETQ. The CDR3 covers 12 residues. V was clipped by 3 bases and J by 4 bases, with 6 bases between them. The CDR3 region is CASSSTADTQYF. DNA for the CDR3: TGCGCCAGCAGCTCGACAGCAGATACGCAGTATTTT.

This clonotype turned up a few times. The chain recombines TRBV29-1 with TRBJ1-5; TRBD1 is a possible D gene (5 bases). Germline V gives CDR1 SQVTM, CDR2 ANQGSEA. V lost 3 bases and J 6 bases, leaving 12 bases between the germline ends. CDR3 length: 13 residues. The CDR3 sequence is CSVDGGDGQPQHF. In nucleotides, the CDR3 is TGCAGCGTTGACGGGGGTGACGGTCAGCCCCAGCATTTT.

The table lists this clonotype with many counts. V gene TRBV20-1 combines with J gene TRBJ2-1, with 8 bases aligning to TRBD2. CDR3 length equals 16 residues. The germline CDR1 and CDR2 sequences are DFQATT and SNEGSKA (reference sequence). Unmatched junction bases numbered 6, after V lost 0 bases and J lost 2 bases. The CDR3 nucleotides are TGCAGTGCTAGAGATTTGCGGGAGGTCCCCTACAATGAGCAGTTCTTC. It specifies CSARDLREVPYNEQFF.

This chain uses TRBV27 with TRBJ2-7; no firm D call. CDR3 length: 15 residues. V dropped 8 bases and J dropped 0 bases, with 17 bases sitting between them. Germline V CDR1 and CDR2: MNHEY, SMNVEV (reference sequence). CDR3 residues: CASAPMGISSYEQYF. CDR3 in DNA: TGTGCCAGCGCTCCTATGGGTATTAGCTCCTACGAGCAGTACTTC.

This clonotype came up many times. The chain couples TRBV11-3 to TRBJ1-1; possible D gene TRBD1, 6 bases. The CDR3 has 12 residues. Deletions cut 3 bases from V and 11 bases from J, with 13 bases between. The germline V gene has CDR1 SGHNT and CDR2 YENEEA. DNA for the CDR3: TGTGCCAGCAGCTTCACAGGGTTTGAGGCTTTCTTT. Protein product: CASSFTGFEAFF.

This clonotype was seen repeatedly, ten times or more. This rearrangement joins TRBV29-1 to TRBJ2-2; D uncertain. The CDR3 extends over 11 amino acids. Germline V gene data show CDR1 as SQVTM and CDR2 as ANQGSEA. V lost 3 bases and J 6 bases, leaving 5 bases between the germline ends. The DNA of the CDR3 is TGCAGCGTTGACCGTGCCGGGGAGCTGTTTTTT. Encoded protein: CSVDRAGELFF.